A single sample is the source of the 8 T cell receptor beta chains below, sequenced in a study of blood T cells in healthy people across ages. Primed by a sample-barcoded 5' primer and a J-beta primer mix, a second PCR proceeded for about 6 to 11 cycles. TCRdb reprocessed the 5' RACE reads with MiXCR, giving one entry per CDR3 protein. The repertoire holds hundreds of thousands of distinct CDR3 sequences, with 30% to 45% as singletons. Sequenced sample: blood. The receptors shown here come from a man younger than 30 in good health.

This chain joins TRBV10-3 and TRBJ1-1; a weak D match, TRBD1 (6 bases). Trimming cost V 6 bases and J 10 bases, with 24 bases left between them. The CDR3 length is 15 residues. Germline V gene lookup returns CDR1 ENHRY and CDR2 SYGVKD. For the CDR3, the DNA is TGTGCCATCAGACCAGGGGACGGATCCCGGGCTGGAGCTTTCTTT. This encodes CAIRPGDGSRAGAFF.

This clonotype was counted only a few times. V is TRBV5-1 and J is TRBJ2-2, with TRBD2 matching 12 bases. After removal of 0 bases from V and 0 bases from J, the junction contained 6 bases not matched to a gene. CDR1 and CDR2 from the germline V gene are SGHRS and YFSETQ. The CDR3 totals 19 residues. The DNA for the CDR3 is TGCGCCAGCAGCTTGGGACTAGCGGGGGCAGCAACGAACACCGGGGAGCTGTTTTTT. It specifies CASSLGLAGAATNTGELFF.

A remark on this clonotype: A single base separates this from a much larger clone, so it may be a read error. V and J are TRBV7-2 and TRBJ2-1; TRBD2 agrees at 9 bases. CDR3 size: 19 residues. The germline CDR1 and CDR2 sequences are SGHTA and FQGNSA. CDR3 sequence (DNA): TGTGCCAGCAGCTTAGTACCTAGCGGGGTATGGAGGGGTTACAAGGAGCAGTTCTTC. Its translation: CASSLVPSGVWRGYKEQFF.

This clonotype was found many times. V usage is TRBV12-3 or TRBV12-4 and J usage is TRBJ2-3; 10 nucleotides match TRBD2. V was pared by 5 bases and J by 2 bases, with 7 bases of the junction left unmatched. The CDR3 extends over 16 amino acids. The CDR3 sequence: CASSLPGLAATDTQYF. CDR3 DNA sequence: TGTGCCAGCAGTCTCCCAGGACTAGCGGCCACAGATACGCAGTATTTT.

J is TRBJ1-2 and V is TRBV3-1, with TRBD1 identical over 7 bases. J lost 11 bases, V lost 4 bases, and 16 bases had no gene match. The CDR3 loop spans 15 amino acids. The germline gives CDR1 LGHDT, CDR2 YNNKEL (reference sequence). The CDR3 here is CASSRRTKDRVGYTF. The CDR3 region has the DNA TGTGCCAGCAGCCGGCGCACAAAAGACAGGGTTGGGTACACCTTC.

The J gene is TRBJ2-1, the V gene TRBV11-2; 10 bases agree with TRBD2. Germline lookup yields CDR1 SGHAT and CDR2 FQNNGV. The CDR3 is made up of 16 amino acids. Trimming removed 0 bases from V and 6 bases from J; junction bases left unmatched: 5. The CDR3 region is CASSLDPAGGLNEQFF. Here the CDR3 DNA reads TGTGCCAGCAGCTTAGATCCAGCGGGGGGGCTCAATGAGCAGTTCTTC.

There are many counts of this clonotype. V gene TRBV12-3 or TRBV12-4 combines with J gene TRBJ1-1; D gene ambiguous. This CDR3 has 13 residues. V was trimmed by 6 bases and J by 1 base, leaving 9 bases between them. CDR3 sequence (DNA): TGTGCCAGCAGCCAAGATAGGAACACTGAAGCTTTCTTT. This gives the protein CASSQDRNTEAFF.

This clonotype came up a few times. The chain is built from TRBV21-1 and TRBJ2-7. TRBV21-1 is reported as a pseudogene. CDR3 length: 14 residues. CDR3 coding DNA: TGTGCCAGCAGCGCTTCCAATCGGTCCTACGAGCAGTACTTC. This encodes CASSASNRSYEQYF.